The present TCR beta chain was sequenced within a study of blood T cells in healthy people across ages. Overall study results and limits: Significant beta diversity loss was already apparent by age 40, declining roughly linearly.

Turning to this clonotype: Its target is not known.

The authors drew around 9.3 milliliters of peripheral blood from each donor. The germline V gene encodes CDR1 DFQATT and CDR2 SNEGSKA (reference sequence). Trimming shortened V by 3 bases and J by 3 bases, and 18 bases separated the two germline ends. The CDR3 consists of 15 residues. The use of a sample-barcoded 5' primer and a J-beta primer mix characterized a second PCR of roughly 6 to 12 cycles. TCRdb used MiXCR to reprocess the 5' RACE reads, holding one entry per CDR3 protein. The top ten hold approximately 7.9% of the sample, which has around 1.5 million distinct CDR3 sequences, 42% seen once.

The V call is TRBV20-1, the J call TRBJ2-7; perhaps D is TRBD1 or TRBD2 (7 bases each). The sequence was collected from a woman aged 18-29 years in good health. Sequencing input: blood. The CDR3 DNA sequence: TGCAGTGCTAGTGGGGAGGGGGCGGGCTTCTACGAGCAGTACTTC. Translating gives CSASGEGAGFYEQYF.